The text below deals with one T cell receptor beta chain. CDR3 length: 16 residues. CDR1 and CDR2 from the germline V gene are SGHRS and YFSETQ. J lost 0 bases, V lost 5 bases, and 7 bases had no gene match. Original data processing: Reference gene primer amplification yielded estimated nucleated cell counts. The repertoire was sequenced with immunoSEQ multiplex PCR; TCRdb's copy has only in-frame clones and lacks some. That table gives V, J and clone size, and the DNA gave D and trimming. Here the sample spans roughly 59,000 clones, 60% to 80% being singletons. This sample is drawn from a study of blood T cell repertoires in COVID-19. Study-level background: Sites in the United States, Italy and Spain provided acute and convalescent COVID-19 samples. Sources were T cells, B-cell-depleted T cells, or PBMCs; the material itself was cDNA or gDNA.

The receptor was isolated from an elderly man with acute or convalescent COVID-19. What was sequenced was peripheral blood. The genes are TRBV5-1 and TRBJ2-7, with 11 nucleotides matching TRBD2. CDR3 sequence (DNA): TGCGCCAGCAGTCCTCTAGCGGGAGGTCCCTCCTACGAGCAGTACTTC. Amino acids: CASSPLAGGPSYEQYF.